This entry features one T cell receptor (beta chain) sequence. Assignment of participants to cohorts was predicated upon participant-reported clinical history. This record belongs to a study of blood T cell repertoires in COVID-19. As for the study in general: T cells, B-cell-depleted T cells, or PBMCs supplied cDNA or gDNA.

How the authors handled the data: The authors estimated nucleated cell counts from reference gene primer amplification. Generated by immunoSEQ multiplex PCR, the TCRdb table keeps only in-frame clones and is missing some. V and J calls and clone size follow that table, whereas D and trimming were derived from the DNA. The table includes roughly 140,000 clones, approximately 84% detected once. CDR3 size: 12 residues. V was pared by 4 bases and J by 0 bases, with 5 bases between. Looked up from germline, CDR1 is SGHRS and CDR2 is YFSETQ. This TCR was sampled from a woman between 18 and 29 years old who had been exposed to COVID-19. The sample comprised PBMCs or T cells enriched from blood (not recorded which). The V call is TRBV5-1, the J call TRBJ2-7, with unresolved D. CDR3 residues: CASSLSSYEQYF. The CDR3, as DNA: TGCGCCAGCAGCCTCAGCTCCTACGAGCAGTACTTC.